The clone carrying this T cell receptor beta chain was observed many times. Antigen: not known. CDR3 regions were amplified by Arm-PCR using iRepertoire HTBI primers to build TCR beta libraries. From the multiplex PCR reads, TCRdb called clonotypes with MiXCR, one entry per CDR3 protein. The repertoire consists of 450,000 to 600,000 distinct CDR3 sequences, with roughly 14% occurring once and the leading ten covering roughly a tenth. This entry is derived from a study of regulatory T cells in long-lasting Graves disease. Findings of the study overall: Lower TCR diversity was seen in persistent Graves' patients than in newly diagnosed ones.

Indicated time point: newly diagnosed GD, antithyroid drugs for less than 3 months. With RNA extracted from PBMCs as input, the TCR library was made. This same sample was also taken into another study, of T cells in Graves' hyperthyroidism and ophthalmopathy. That paper notes: The HTBI set primed first-round TCR CDR3 RT-PCR. In the analysis, a 13 V-J model separated ophthalmopathy from stable hyperthyroidism. With a median lead of approximately six months before onset, the model predicted ophthalmopathy.

The sample in question was peripheral blood mononuclear cells (PBMCs), obtained at new diagnosis, from a patient treated with antithyroid drugs. This TCR was sampled from a man younger than 40 with Graves disease.

CDR3: CASSPGAPDTDTQYF. CDR3 coding DNA: TGTGCCAGCAGCCCCGGGGCCCCCGACACAGATACGCAGTATTTT. The V gene is TRBV2, the J gene TRBJ2-3; either TRBD1 or TRBD2 may supply D (5 bases each). This CDR3 is built from 15 residues. V was trimmed by 6 bases and J by 2 bases, leaving 15 bases between them. Germline lookup yields CDR1 SNHLY and CDR2 FYNNEI.